The TCR beta chain under discussion was sequenced for a study of blood T cell repertoires in COVID-19. For the study at large: T cells, B-cell-depleted T cells, or PBMCs supplied cDNA or gDNA.

In the original workflow: Reference gene primer amplification gave estimated nucleated cell counts. Using immunoSEQ multiplex PCR, the repertoire was profiled, and TCRdb retains in-frame clones only, with some absent. The V and J calls and clone size come from that table; D and trimming were worked out from the DNA. The data contain 95,000 to 150,000 clones, 86% of them singletons. V was clipped by 5 bases and J by 3 bases, with 10 bases between them. CDR3 length: 14 amino acids. Germline values: CDR1 SGHNT, CDR2 YENEEA. The sequenced sample was peripheral blood. V is TRBV11-3 and J is TRBJ2-2; D call uncertain. The sequence derives from a man aged 35 to 55 with acute or convalescent COVID-19. The CDR3, as DNA: TGTGCCAGCAGCGCCCCACTCGACACCGGGGAGCTGTTTTTT. Its translation: CASSAPLDTGELFF.